The 22 T cell receptor beta chains below were found in one sample sequenced in a study of shared clonotypes between healthy human individuals. Sequencing was performed with immunoSEQ multiplex PCR; in TCRdb, only in-frame clones are kept and a portion is missing. The top ten hold over 0.8% of the sample, which has about 1.1 million clones, roughly 80% seen once. The specimen sequenced was memory CD4+ T cells from PBMCs. Subset in this sample: CD45RA-negative fraction. Every receptor here comes from a man aged 18-30 years in good health. Some clones in this sample may be carry-over from other donors' samples.

The V and J genes are TRBV7-9 and TRBJ2-5; TRBD1 is a possible D gene (5 bases). The CDR3 is 13 residues long. Germline assignment: CDR1 SEHNR and CDR2 FQNEAQ (reference sequence). Trimming left V 5 bases short and J 4 bases short, with 11 bases between. This chain's CDR3 is CASSQGPPETQYF. In nucleotides, the CDR3 is TGTGCCAGCAGCCAGGGTCCTCCAGAGACCCAGTACTTC.

This clone was recorded once. This chain joins TRBV2 and TRBJ2-7, with 9 bases matching TRBD1. Germline loops: CDR1 SNHLY, CDR2 FYNNEI. This CDR3 region has 14 residues. The trim removed 7 bases at V and 1 base at J, leaving 5 bases unmatched. The CDR3 DNA reads TGTGCCAGCACCCCGGGACAGGGTTCCTACGAGCAGTACTTC. This codes for CASTPGQGSYEQYF.

This clone was counted a few times. Other nucleotide sequences in the sample specify the same CDR3. The gene calls are TRBV28 and TRBJ1-5, with D unclear. The V gene lost 2 bases and the J gene lost 1 base, with 6 bases spanning the gap. The length of the CDR3 is 14 residues. Germline V CDR1 and CDR2: MDHEN, SYDVKM. The CDR3 loop is CASSLGGSNQPQHF. The CDR3 DNA sequence: TGTGCCAGCAGTTTAGGAGGGAGCAATCAGCCCCAGCATTTT.

This clone was seen repeatedly, ten times or more. The genes are TRBV10-2 and TRBJ2-6, with D perhaps TRBD1 (5 bases). The CDR3 loop spans 18 amino acids. Germline values: CDR1 WSHSY, CDR2 SAAADI. Trimming took 2 bases from V and 4 from J, leaving 18 bases between them. The CDR3 DNA sequence: TGCGCCAGCAGTGAGGGGGCAGAGAATAGCCCGGGGGCCAACGTCCTGACTTTC. Translated: CASSEGAENSPGANVLTF.

This clone appeared once. J is TRBJ2-7 and V is TRBV7-2; D gene unclear. Germline V lookup: CDR1 SGHTA, CDR2 FQGNSA. Trimming cost V 4 bases and J 6 bases, with 16 bases left between them. The CDR3 consists of 14 residues. CDR3 sequence (DNA): TGTGCCAGCAGCTATACCCATTTGCTTAGCGAGCAGTACTTC. It codes for CASSYTHLLSEQYF.

The rearrangement links TRBV27 to TRBJ2-5, with TRBD1 matching over 7 bases. The CDR3 covers 13 residues. The germline CDR1 and CDR2 sequences are MNHEY and SMNVEV (reference sequence). The J segment lost 5 bases and the V segment lost 6 bases, leaving 6 bases of the junction unmatched. CDR3 residues: CASSHPGGETQYF. The DNA for the CDR3 is TGTGCCAGCAGCCACCCAGGGGGTGAGACCCAGTACTTC.

At least ten counts were recorded for this clone. The sample has other DNA sequences that encode this CDR3 too. This chain joins TRBV7-9 and TRBJ1-3, with D uncertain. Germline lookup yields CDR1 SEHNR and CDR2 FQNEAQ (reference sequence). The CDR3 extends over 14 amino acids. V lost 6 bases to trimming and J lost 0 bases, with 9 bases between them. As DNA, the CDR3 is TGTGCCAGCAGTTTGGGGTTCTCTGGAAACACCATATATTTT. This encodes CASSLGFSGNTIYF.

The chain couples TRBV7-3 to TRBJ1-3; perhaps TRBD1 as D (5 bases). The CDR3 consists of 16 residues. The V and J ends lost 8 bases and 1 base respectively, with 18 bases between them. Germline V gene data show CDR1 as SGHTA and CDR2 as FQGTGA. CDR3: CASGMGPSSSGNTIYF. The CDR3 nucleotides read TGTGCCAGCGGAATGGGGCCTTCCTCTTCTGGAAACACCATATATTTT.

This clone is a singleton in its sample. This rearrangement joins TRBV19 to TRBJ1-2; no firm D call. CDR3 length: 15 amino acids. The V end lost 2 bases, the J end lost 0 bases, and 10 bases lay between the germline ends. From germline, CDR1 is LNHDA and CDR2 SQIVND (reference sequence). The CDR3 DNA is TGTGCCAGTAGTATAAGCACAGATACTAACTATGGCTACACCTTC. Translated, it gives CASSISTDTNYGYTF.

The chain joins TRBV7-2 to TRBJ2-7; weak D call: TRBD2 (6 bases). Germline assignment: CDR1 SGHTA and CDR2 FQGNSA. This CDR3 has 13 residues. Trimming left V 3 bases short and J 4 bases short, with 10 bases between. As DNA, the CDR3 is TGTGCCAGCAGCTTTGGGCGGGGTTACGAGCAGTACTTC. It specifies CASSFGRGYEQYF.

The V gene is TRBV9, the J gene TRBJ1-2, with a possible D match to TRBD1 (6 bases). The length of the CDR3 is 13 residues. In germline, CDR1 is SGDLS, CDR2 YYNGEE. Trimming took 4 bases from V and 8 from J, leaving 15 bases between them. CDR3 bases: TGTGCCAGCAGCACGGGACAAGGGGACGGCTACACCTTC. Translated: CASSTGQGDGYTF.

On this clone itself: The sample has other DNA sequences that encode this CDR3 too. The chain combines TRBV30 with TRBJ1-5; D remains ambiguous. V was trimmed by 0 bases and J by 6 bases, leaving 9 bases between them. Looked up from germline, CDR1 is GTSNPN and CDR2 is SVGIG (reference sequence). This CDR3 region has 13 residues. CDR3: CAWSVDAGQPQHF. The CDR3 DNA reads TGTGCCTGGAGTGTTGATGCTGGTCAGCCCCAGCATTTT.

This clone was detected only a few times. A much larger clonotype is one base distant, so this may be a read error. The genes are TRBV5-4 and TRBJ1-1, with D possibly matching TRBD1 (6 bases). The V gene's germline CDR1 is SGHNT and CDR2 YYREEE (reference sequence). This CDR3 region has 13 residues. Trimming removed 4 bases at V and 3 bases at J, with 10 bases between. The CDR3 DNA reads TGTGCCAGCAGCCTTCCAGGGGACACTGAAGCTTTCTTT. This encodes CASSLPGDTEAFF. The full variable domain, completed using reference TRBV5-4 and TRBJ1-1, is ETGVTQSPTHLIKTRGQQVTLRCSSQSGHNTVSWYQQALGQGPQFIFQYYREEENGRGNFPPRFSGLQFPNYSSELNVNALELDDSALYLCASSLPGDTEAFFGQGTRLTVV.

The chain joins TRBV7-2 to TRBJ2-1, with D perhaps matching TRBD1 or TRBD2 (5 bases each). Per the germline V gene, CDR1 is SGHTA and CDR2 is FQGNSA. The CDR3 runs 14 residues. V was pared by 5 bases and J by 9 bases, with 17 bases between. The CDR3 region is CASSTRTGQSEQFF. The CDR3 DNA reads as TGTGCCAGCAGCACCCGGACGGGGCAGAGTGAGCAGTTCTTC.

With respect to this clone: A much larger clone lies a single base off, so this may be a read error. The same CDR3 can be traced to other DNA sequences in this sample. The V gene is TRBV11-2, the J gene TRBJ1-3, with no clear D. The V gene lost 1 base and the J gene lost 4 bases, with 2 bases spanning the gap. Germline V gene data show CDR1 as SGHAT and CDR2 as FQNNGV. The CDR3 is 12 residues long. The CDR3 nucleotides are TGTGCCAGCAGCTTAGCGGGAAACACCATATATTTT. The encoded protein is CASSLAGNTIYF. The full variable domain, with the rest looked up from reference TRBV11-2 and TRBJ1-3, is EAGVAQSPRYKIIEKRQSVAFWCNPISGHATLYWYQQILGQGPKLLIQFQNNGVVDDSQLPKDRFSAERLKGVDSTLKIQPAKLEDSAVYLCASSLAGNTIYFGEGSWLTVV.

The CDR3 spells CASSSSYAEAFF. CDR3 bases: TGTGCCAGCAGCTCCTCCTACGCTGAAGCTTTCTTT. The J gene is TRBJ1-1, the V gene TRBV11-2; D gene unclear. Trimming shortened V by 4 bases and J by 6 bases, and 9 bases separated the two germline ends. CDR1 and CDR2 from the germline V gene are SGHAT and FQNNGV. The CDR3 has 12 residues.

The V gene is TRBV7-9, the J gene TRBJ2-7; tentatively, D is TRBD1 (7 bases). The CDR3 covers 15 residues. V lost 5 bases to trimming and J lost 4 bases, with 18 bases between them. Germline CDR1 reads SEHNR; CDR2 reads FQNEAQ (reference sequence). The CDR3 DNA is TGTGCCAGCAGCCAGGGGGGTACAGGAGGGTACGAGCAGTACTTC. It codes for CASSQGGTGGYEQYF.

The J gene is TRBJ2-7, the V gene TRBV13; tentative D call: TRBD2 (5 bases). The CDR3 runs to 13 residues. The germline V gene has CDR1 PRHDT and CDR2 FYEKMQ (reference sequence). V was pared by 2 bases and J by 7 bases, with 12 bases between. CDR3 region: CASSLLFSGEQYF. The CDR3, as DNA: TGTGCCAGCAGCTTATTATTTTCGGGAGAGCAGTACTTC.

In regard to this clone: Distinct nucleotide sequences in the sample also encode this CDR3. The gene calls are TRBV10-3 and TRBJ2-5; 10 bases fit TRBD1. Germline CDR1 and CDR2: ENHRY and SYGVKD. J gave up 5 bases and V 9 bases, and 6 bases lay outside the gene matches. This CDR3 is built from 13 residues. CDR3 loop: CAIRDRGGETQYF. CDR3 in DNA: TGTGCCATTCGGGACAGGGGTGGGGAGACCCAGTACTTC.

The CDR3 is CASSFGGRTGELFF. In DNA, the CDR3 is TGTGCCAGCAGTTTCGGCGGGAGGACCGGGGAGCTGTTTTTT. V usage is TRBV28 and J usage is TRBJ2-2; 8 bases are a match to TRBD2. Germline-derived CDR1 and CDR2 are MDHEN and SYDVKM. With V trimmed by 3 bases and J by 5 bases, 2 bases remained unmatched. This CDR3 has 14 amino acids.

This chain links TRBV27 with TRBJ2-7; D may correspond to TRBD1 or TRBD2 (5 bases each). There are 10 residues in the CDR3. Trimming removed 10 bases at V and 5 bases at J, with 9 bases between. The V gene's germline CDR1 is MNHEY and CDR2 SMNVEV (reference sequence). CDR3 nucleotides: TGTGCCAATCAGGGACACGAGCAGTACTTC. It encodes CANQGHEQYF.

The chain carries TRBV28 and TRBJ2-5, with 9 bases matching TRBD2. The CDR3 is made up of 15 amino acids. CDR1 is MDHEN and CDR2 is SYDVKM in the germline V gene. V dropped 5 bases and J dropped 0; count of bases not matched to a gene: 4. The CDR3 coding sequence is TGTGCCAGCAGTGCGGGAGGGGCAAACCAAGAGACCCAGTACTTC. Amino acids: CASSAGGANQETQYF.